Below, 2 T cell receptor beta chains from the same sample are listed, as sequenced in a study of CD4 T cells in relation to SARS-CoV-2 and coronaviruses. No antigen has been identified for these receptors. The unexposed donors gave CD4+ T cells in 2011-2018, prior to COVID-19. After more than eight days of culture, CD4+ T cells were isolated. This table comes from immunoSEQ multiplex PCR, and its TCRdb copy is limited to in-frame clones, with some not included. The repertoire consists of almost 30,000 clones, with roughly 72% occurring once and the leading ten covering approximately 14%. The sample comprised CD4+ T cells from PBMCs, cultured in vitro. These receptors all come from a human donor in good health.

V and J are TRBV2 and TRBJ2-5; possibly TRBD1 for D (5 bases). The CDR3 consists of 14 residues. From germline, CDR1 is SNHLY and CDR2 FYNNEI. The V and J ends lost 5 bases and 2 bases respectively, with 12 bases between them. As DNA, the CDR3 is TGTGCCAGCAGTTTAAGGGGTCGGCAAGAGACCCAGTACTTC. This encodes CASSLRGRQETQYF.

The sample holds a few counts of this clone. The CDR3 loop is CASSDSEKLFF. CDR3 sequence (DNA): TGTGCCAGCAGCGACAGTGAAAAACTGTTTTTT. The rearrangement links TRBV7-9 to TRBJ1-4, with D possibly TRBD1 on 5 matching bases. The CDR3 runs 11 residues. CDR1 is SEHNR, CDR2 FQNEAQ, per germline (reference sequence). Deletions cut 5 bases from V and 7 bases from J, with 5 bases between.